Here is one T cell receptor (beta chain) with its context. This sample was included in a study of blood T cell repertoires in COVID-19. The method was immunoSEQ multiplex PCR; TCRdb's version includes in-frame clones alone and lacks a portion of them. The sample shows approximately 280,000 clones, around 85% of them seen only once. Germline V lookup: CDR1 MGHRA, CDR2 YSYEKL. This CDR3 comprises 17 residues. V lost 0 bases to trimming and J lost 6 bases, with 18 bases between them. The rearrangement uses TRBV4-1 and TRBJ1-5; D not resolved. Sequencing input: peripheral blood. The receptor was derived from a human donor with COVID-19, enrolled during active disease. The donor label of this sample is uncertain. CDR3 sequence reads: CASSQDLGLGGGQPQHF. CDR3 DNA sequence: TGCGCCAGCAGCCAAGATTTGGGCTTAGGAGGAGGTCAGCCCCAGCATTTT.